This T cell receptor (beta chain) was sequenced in a study of T cells in Graves' hyperthyroidism and ophthalmopathy. Study results and caveats: Before onset, ophthalmopathy was predicted by the model a median around 6.2 months earlier.

This clonotype was picked up many times. The target antigen is unknown. It was uncontrolled infection, other autoimmune disease, pregnancy or lactation that excluded patients. Diagnostic decisions used clinical symptoms, serum thyroxine and TRAb, thyroid ultrasound and orbital computed tomography. CDR3 length: 16 amino acids. Trimming pared 3 bases from V and 5 bases from J, leaving 17 bases between. Germline-derived CDR1 and CDR2 are SGHKS and YYEKEE (reference sequence). Researchers amplified the TCR beta CDR3 regions from RNA transcripts. An initial round of RT-PCR targeting the TCR CDR3 relied on the HTBI primer set. TCRdb called the multiplex PCR reads again in MiXCR, with one record for every CDR3 protein. The sample records some 600,000 distinct CDR3 sequences, over 11% being singletons.

The chain couples TRBV5-5 to TRBJ1-4; D is ambiguous. The origin of this receptor is a woman in her 30s with Graves' hyperthyroidism that later progressed to Graves' ophthalmopathy. Sequenced material: blood. The CDR3 sequence: CASSSPMQDGNEKLFF. As DNA, the CDR3 is TGTGCCAGCAGCTCACCCATGCAGGACGGCAATGAAAAACTGTTTTTT.